The sequence of this TCR beta chain was determined in a study of neoadjuvant anti-PD-1 for oral cavity cancer. Study conclusions and caveats: TCR analyses covered only a few patients per response group.

About this clone: Antigen specificity is unknown.

The table came from immunoSEQ multiplex PCR; TCRdb's copy has only in-frame clones and leaves some out. The sample lists approximately 83,000 clones; roughly 80% were seen once. The clonotype was recovered from a person aged 35-79 years with oral cavity squamous cell carcinoma. The sequences come from PBMCs, collected before nivolumab (anti-PD-1) treatment.

The CDR3 reads CASSSQGARSGNTIYF. CDR3 bases: TGTGCCAGCAGCTCGCAGGGGGCACGGTCTGGAAACACCATATATTTT. The gene calls are TRBV5-8 and TRBJ1-3, with TRBD1 identical over 8 bases. CDR3 length: 16 amino acids. V shed 3 bases and J 1 base; nucleotides not matched to a gene: 6. The V gene's germline CDR1 is SGHTS and CDR2 YDEGEE.